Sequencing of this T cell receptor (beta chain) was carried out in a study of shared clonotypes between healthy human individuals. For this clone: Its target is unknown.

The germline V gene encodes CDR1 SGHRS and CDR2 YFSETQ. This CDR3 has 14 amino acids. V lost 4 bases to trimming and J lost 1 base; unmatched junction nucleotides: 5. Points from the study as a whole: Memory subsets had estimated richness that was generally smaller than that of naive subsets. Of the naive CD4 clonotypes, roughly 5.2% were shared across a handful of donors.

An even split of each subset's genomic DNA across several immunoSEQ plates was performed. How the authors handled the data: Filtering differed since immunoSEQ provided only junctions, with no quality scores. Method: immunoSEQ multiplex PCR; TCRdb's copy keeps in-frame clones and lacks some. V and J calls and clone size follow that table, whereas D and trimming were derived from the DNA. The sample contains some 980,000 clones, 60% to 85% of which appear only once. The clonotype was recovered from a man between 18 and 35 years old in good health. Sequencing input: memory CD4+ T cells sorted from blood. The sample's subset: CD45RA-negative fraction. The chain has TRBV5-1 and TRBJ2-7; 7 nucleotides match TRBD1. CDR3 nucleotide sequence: TGCGCCAGCAGCCCCGGGACAGCTTCCTACGAGCAGTACTTC. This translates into CASSPGTASYEQYF.